This T cell receptor beta chain originates from a study of OX40 agonist ivuxolimab in advanced cancers. The wider study: Subjects had a mean age of 60 years, with a range of roughly 20 to 80; around 80% were male.

Broader study findings: Among the nonresponders, some also had low normalized T-cell clonal expansion. In general, CD8+ T cells held more expanded clones than CD4+ did, on average.

Germline-derived CDR1 and CDR2 are LGHNA and YNFKEQ. Germline trimming cut 5 bases from V and 1 base from J; bases unmatched to any gene: 5. This CDR3 spans 15 amino acids. Notes on this clone: No antigen is known for it.

Profiled with immunoSEQ multiplex PCR; TCRdb holds only in-frame clones, not every one. The data hold more than 65,000 clones, with under 90% observed a single time. The receptor's source is an adult with an advanced solid tumor such as melanoma, head and neck, liver or kidney cancer. Here the sequenced sample was CD4+ or CD8+ T cells sorted from blood, taken in a trial of the OX40 agonist ivuxolimab. The chain has TRBV4-2 and TRBJ1-1; 9 nucleotides match TRBD1. The CDR3 sequence: CASSSLTGGNTEAFF. The CDR3 bases are TGTGCCAGCAGCTCTCTGACAGGGGGGAACACTGAAGCTTTCTTT.